This T cell receptor beta chain derives from a study of cytomegalovirus exposure and HLA in healthy donors. Study outcomes and limitations: Cytomegalovirus status was reportedly diagnosed by the classifier with high specificity and sensitivity. Evidence from a later analysis indicated that most CMV-associated TCR beta chains looked HLA-restricted.

In regard to this clone: Antigen specificity is unknown.

A multiplex PCR was run with 60 Vbeta primers and 13 Jbeta primers. Profiling relied on immunoSEQ multiplex PCR, and the TCRdb table lists in-frame clones only, not all of them. The sample yields some 70,000 clones, just over 75% seen once. Sampled while nominally healthy, donors likely had unrecorded immune exposures. Sequenced: PBMCs. The sequence was collected from a man in his forties or fifties in good health and CMV-seronegative.

This CDR3 is CASSPPGRSNTGELFF. For the CDR3, the DNA is TGTGCCAGCTCACCACCGGGGAGGTCGAACACCGGGGAGCTGTTTTTT. V is TRBV18 and J is TRBJ2-2; a weak D match, TRBD2 (6 bases). The V end was cut by 0 bases, the J end by 0 bases, with 8 bases between. This CDR3 is 16 amino acids long. Germline V lookup: CDR1 KGHSH, CDR2 LQKENI.